The sequence of this TCR beta chain was determined in a study of neurological immune-mediated disorders. The wider study: Relapsing-remitting patients made up about 90% of the roughly 35 multiple sclerosis patients, and secondary progressive patients made up 3. Whole-study results and caveats: HTLV-1-associated myelopathy had the most TCR clonal expansion, whereas multiple sclerosis had the least (lower than in healthy controls). According to phylogenetic grouping, one related-CDR3 cluster, a possible signature, contained the repertoires of 18 of 34 multiple sclerosis patients.

Synthesis of cDNA used 5'RACE (with 10-nucleotide random UMIs). TCRdb re-called the 5' RACE reads through MiXCR, storing one row per CDR3 protein. The data contain about 46,000 distinct CDR3 sequences, 3% of them singletons. Germline assignment: CDR1 SGHTA and CDR2 FQGNSA. The CDR3 totals 15 residues. The V gene lost 1 base and the J gene lost 0 bases, with 10 bases spanning the gap. At least ten counts were recorded for this clonotype. Its cognate antigen is unknown. This sequence originates from a woman aged 45-65 years with multiple sclerosis. The chain is built from TRBV7-2 and TRBJ2-7, with unresolved D. The specimen was PBMCs. CDR3 bases: TGTGCCAGCAGCTTAGAGTTGTCGGTCTCCTACGAGCAGTACTTC. It codes for CASSLELSVSYEQYF.